This T cell receptor (beta chain) was documented in a study of T cell changes during pregnancy in multiple sclerosis. CDR1 is SGHRS, CDR2 YFSETQ, per germline. The CDR3 length is 16 residues. V shed 0 bases and J shed 5 bases, with 17 bases lying between them. Assay: immunoSEQ multiplex PCR; the TCRdb copy retains only in-frame clones and omits some. Among approximately 99,000 clones listed, 90% were seen once. The chain uses TRBV5-1 and TRBJ2-5; D perhaps matches TRBD2 (5 bases). The sample here was peripheral blood, taken in the second trimester of pregnancy. The clonotype originates from a female donor in good health, enrolled as a control in a pregnancy study. Here the CDR3 reads CASSLGIGGTSETQYF. DNA of the CDR3: TGCGCCAGCAGCTTGGGGATAGGAGGTACTTCGGAGACCCAGTACTTC.